This TCR beta chain derives from a study of long-term antiretroviral therapy in people with HIV. Study information: The 2015 immediate-ART recommendation came about a decade after the earliest samples. Study conclusions and caveats: HIV repertoires spanned tighter CDR3 length ranges than controls did.

Per the germline V gene, CDR1 is LNHNV and CDR2 is YYDKDF (reference sequence). V dropped 6 bases and J dropped 6; count of bases not matched to a gene: 8. The CDR3 runs 13 residues. Only United States sites treated participants with HIV. An immunoSEQ assay, version v3.0, was performed at survey level. The assay was immunoSEQ multiplex PCR, and TCRdb's table has in-frame clones only and misses some. The sample carries some 40,000 clones, 65% to 90% recorded once. Points on this clone: Its target is unknown.

The TCR comes from a man aged 18 to 35 with HIV. J is TRBJ2-7 and V is TRBV15; 7 nucleotides line up with TRBD1. This sample comprised unsorted PBMCs, obtained 1.5 years after starting antiretroviral therapy. CDR3 sequence reads: CATRSRDRGEQYF. The CDR3 nucleotides read TGTGCCACCAGAAGCCGGGACAGAGGCGAGCAGTACTTC.